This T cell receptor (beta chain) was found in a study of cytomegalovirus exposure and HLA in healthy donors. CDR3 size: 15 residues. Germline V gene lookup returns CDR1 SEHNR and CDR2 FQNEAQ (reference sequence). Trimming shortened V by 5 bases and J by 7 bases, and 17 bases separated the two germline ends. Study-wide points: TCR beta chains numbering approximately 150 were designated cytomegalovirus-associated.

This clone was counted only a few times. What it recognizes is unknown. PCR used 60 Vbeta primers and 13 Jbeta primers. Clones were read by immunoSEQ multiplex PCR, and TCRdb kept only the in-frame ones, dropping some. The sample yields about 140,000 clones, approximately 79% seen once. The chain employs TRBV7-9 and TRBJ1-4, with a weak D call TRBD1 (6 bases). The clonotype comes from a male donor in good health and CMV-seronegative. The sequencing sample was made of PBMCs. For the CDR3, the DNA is TGTGCCAGCAGCGCCTGGGGGCCTACCTCTGAAAAACTGTTTTTT. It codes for CASSAWGPTSEKLFF.